A single sample gave rise to the 4 T cell receptor beta chains below, sequenced in a study of T cells in Graves' hyperthyroidism and ophthalmopathy. Amplification targeted TCR beta CDR3 regions from RNA transcripts. HTBI primers were the set used in a first-round RT-PCR of the TCR CDR3. TCRdb re-analysed the multiplex PCR reads in MiXCR, keeping a single row per CDR3 protein. The table includes about 570,000 distinct CDR3 sequences, about 43% detected once. Sequencing was performed on peripheral blood or thyroid tissue (not recorded which). These receptor sequences come from an adult woman with Graves' disease, either hyperthyroidism or ophthalmopathy (not recorded which).

This sequence joins TRBV12-3 or TRBV12-4 and TRBJ1-2; 10 nucleotides agree with TRBD1. After removal of 3 bases from V and 3 bases from J, the junction contained 4 bases not matched to a gene. The CDR3 is 15 residues long. DNA for the CDR3: TGTGCCAGCAGTTTCGACAGGGGGCCCTACTATGGCTACACCTTC. Residues: CASSFDRGPYYGYTF.

This clonotype appeared many times. The chain has TRBV29-1 and TRBJ2-2; 10 bases agree with TRBD1. The CDR3 runs 17 residues. Germline-derived CDR1 and CDR2 are SQVTM and ANQGSEA. V lost 6 bases and J lost 3; bases outside the gene matches: 13. CDR3 residues: CSVPAGQGRMHTGELFF. Here the CDR3 DNA reads TGCAGCGTCCCGGCGGGACAGGGGAGGATGCACACCGGGGAGCTGTTTTTT.

This clonotype has ten or more counts. The gene calls are TRBV20-1 and TRBJ1-6; TRBD1 matches at 9 bases. Germline values: CDR1 DFQATT, CDR2 SNEGSKA (reference sequence). The J segment lost 5 bases and the V segment lost 5 bases, leaving 7 bases of the junction unmatched. The CDR3 is 15 residues long. DNA of the CDR3: TGCAGTGCTTGGGACAGGGCTCTCGATAATTCACCCCTCCACTTT. Translated: CSAWDRALDNSPLHF.

This clonotype was recorded many times. The chain combines TRBV20-1 with TRBJ2-5, with D perhaps TRBD1 (5 bases). This CDR3 has 14 residues. The V end was cut by 0 bases, the J end by 5 bases, with 13 bases between. CDR1 is DFQATT and CDR2 is SNEGSKA in the germline V gene (reference sequence). CDR3 in DNA: TGCAGTGCTAGAGATATCTGGGGCGGTGAGACCCAGTACTTC. Encoded protein: CSARDIWGGETQYF.